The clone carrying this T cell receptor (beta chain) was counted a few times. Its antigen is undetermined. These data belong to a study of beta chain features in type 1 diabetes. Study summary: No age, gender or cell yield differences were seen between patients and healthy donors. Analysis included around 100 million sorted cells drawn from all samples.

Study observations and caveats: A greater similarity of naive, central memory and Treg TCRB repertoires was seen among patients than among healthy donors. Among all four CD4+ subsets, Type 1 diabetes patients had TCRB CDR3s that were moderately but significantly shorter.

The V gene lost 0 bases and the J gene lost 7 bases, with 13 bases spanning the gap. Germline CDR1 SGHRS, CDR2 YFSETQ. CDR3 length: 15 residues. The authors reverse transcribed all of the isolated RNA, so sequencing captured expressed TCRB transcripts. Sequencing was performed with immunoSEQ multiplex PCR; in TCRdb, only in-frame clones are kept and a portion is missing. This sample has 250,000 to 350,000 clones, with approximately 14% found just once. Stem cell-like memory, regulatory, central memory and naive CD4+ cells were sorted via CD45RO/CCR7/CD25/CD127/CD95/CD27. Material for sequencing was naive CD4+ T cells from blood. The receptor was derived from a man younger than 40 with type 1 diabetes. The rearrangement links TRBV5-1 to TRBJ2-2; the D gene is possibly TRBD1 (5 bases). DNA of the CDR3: TGCGCCAGCAGCTTGGCCAGGGTTGAAGGCGGGGAGCTGTTTTTT. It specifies CASSLARVEGGELFF.